This T cell receptor beta chain was sequenced for a study of blood T cell repertoires in COVID-19. Germline loops: CDR1 SGHTA, CDR2 FQGNSA. The CDR3 runs 13 residues. Trimming pared 5 bases from V and 5 bases from J, leaving 12 bases between. Profiling relied on immunoSEQ multiplex PCR, and the TCRdb table lists in-frame clones only, not all of them. The data contain 300,000 to 350,000 clones, roughly 88% of them singletons. The V and J genes are TRBV7-2 and TRBJ1-2; the D is unclear. The sample was peripheral blood. This sequence was found in a woman under 40 with COVID-19, enrolled during active disease. CDR3 sequence (DNA): TGTGCCAGCAGCCCCTCACATAATTATGGCTACACCTTC. Amino acid sequence: CASSPSHNYGYTF.